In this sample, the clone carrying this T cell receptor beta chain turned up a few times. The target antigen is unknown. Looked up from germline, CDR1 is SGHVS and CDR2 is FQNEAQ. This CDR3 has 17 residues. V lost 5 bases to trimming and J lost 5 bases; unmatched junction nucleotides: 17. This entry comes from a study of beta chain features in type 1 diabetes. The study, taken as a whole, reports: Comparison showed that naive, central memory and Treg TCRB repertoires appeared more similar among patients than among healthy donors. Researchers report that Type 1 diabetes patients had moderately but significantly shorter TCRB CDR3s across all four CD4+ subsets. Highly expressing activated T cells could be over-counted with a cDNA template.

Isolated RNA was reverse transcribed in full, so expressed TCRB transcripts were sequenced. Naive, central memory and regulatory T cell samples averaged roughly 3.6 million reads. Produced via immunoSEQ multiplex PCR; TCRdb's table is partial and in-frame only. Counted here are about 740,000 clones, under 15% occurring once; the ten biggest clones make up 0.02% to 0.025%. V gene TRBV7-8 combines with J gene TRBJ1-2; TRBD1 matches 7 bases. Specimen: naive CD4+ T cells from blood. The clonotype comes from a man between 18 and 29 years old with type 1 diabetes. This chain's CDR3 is CASSRSALGGLGYGYTF. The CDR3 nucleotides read TGTGCCAGCAGCCGTTCAGCCCTAGGGGGCCTAGGATATGGCTACACCTTC. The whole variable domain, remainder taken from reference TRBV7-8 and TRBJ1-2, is GAGVSQSPRYKVAKRGQDVALRCDPISGHVSLFWYQQALGQGPEFLTYFQNEAQLDKSGLPSDRFFAERPEGSVSTLKIQRTQQEDSAVYLCASSRSALGGLGYGYTFGSGTRLTVV.